This T cell receptor (beta chain) was identified during a study of blood T cell repertoires in COVID-19. Study-wide context: Researchers got acute and convalescent COVID-19 samples from the United States, Italy and Spain.

The assay was immunoSEQ multiplex PCR, and TCRdb's table has in-frame clones only and misses some. Altogether around 260,000 clones are present, around nine tenths being singletons, with the ten largest covering over 7.5%. Germline V CDR1 and CDR2: SGHTA, FQGNSA. The CDR3 is 14 residues long. V was clipped by 7 bases and J by 4 bases, with 16 bases between them. The sequence came from a middle-aged man who had recovered from COVID-19. The chain is built from TRBV7-2 and TRBJ1-1; D is possibly TRBD1 (5 bases). Specimen: peripheral blood. The CDR3 loop reads CASTLSQGVTEAFF. As DNA, the CDR3 is TGTGCCAGCACCCTGTCCCAGGGCGTCACTGAAGCTTTCTTT. The entire variable domain, with the rest obtained from reference TRBV7-2 and TRBJ1-1, is as follows: GAGVSQSPSNKVTEKGKDVELRCDPISGHTALYWYRQSLGQGLEFLIYFQGNSAPDKSGLPSDRFSAERTGGSVSTLTIQRTQQEDSAVYLCASTLSQGVTEAFFGQGTRLTVV.